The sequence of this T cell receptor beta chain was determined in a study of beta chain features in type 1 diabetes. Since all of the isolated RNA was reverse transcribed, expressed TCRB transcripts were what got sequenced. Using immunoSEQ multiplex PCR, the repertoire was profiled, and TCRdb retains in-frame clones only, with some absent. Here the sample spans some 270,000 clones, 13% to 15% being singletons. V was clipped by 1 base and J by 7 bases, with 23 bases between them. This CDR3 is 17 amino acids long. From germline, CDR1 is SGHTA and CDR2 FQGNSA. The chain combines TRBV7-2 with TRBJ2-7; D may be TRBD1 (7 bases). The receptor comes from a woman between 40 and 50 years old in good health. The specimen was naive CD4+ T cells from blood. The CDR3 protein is CASSLGSVRDRLREQYF. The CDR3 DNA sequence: TGTGCCAGCAGCTTAGGTAGCGTGCGGGACAGACTCCGGGAGCAGTACTTC. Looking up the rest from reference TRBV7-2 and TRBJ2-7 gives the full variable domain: GAGVSQSPSNKVTEKGKDVELRCDPISGHTALYWYRQSLGQGLEFLIYFQGNSAPDKSGLPSDRFSAERTGGSVSTLTIQRTQQEDSAVYLCASSLGSVRDRLREQYFGPGTRLTVT.